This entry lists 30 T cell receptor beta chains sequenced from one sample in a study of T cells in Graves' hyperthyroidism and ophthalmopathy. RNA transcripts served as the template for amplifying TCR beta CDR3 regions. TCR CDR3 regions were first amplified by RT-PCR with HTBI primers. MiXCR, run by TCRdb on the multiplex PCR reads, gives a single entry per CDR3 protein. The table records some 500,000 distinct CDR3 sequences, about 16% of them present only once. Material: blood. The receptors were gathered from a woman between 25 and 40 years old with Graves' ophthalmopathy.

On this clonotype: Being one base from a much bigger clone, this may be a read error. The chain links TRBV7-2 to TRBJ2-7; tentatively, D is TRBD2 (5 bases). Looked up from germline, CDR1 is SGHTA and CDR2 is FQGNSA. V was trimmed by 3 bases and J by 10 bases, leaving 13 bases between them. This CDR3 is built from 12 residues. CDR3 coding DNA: TGTGCCAGCAGCTTGAGGGTTTCCGATCAGTACTTC. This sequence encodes CASSLRVSDQYF.

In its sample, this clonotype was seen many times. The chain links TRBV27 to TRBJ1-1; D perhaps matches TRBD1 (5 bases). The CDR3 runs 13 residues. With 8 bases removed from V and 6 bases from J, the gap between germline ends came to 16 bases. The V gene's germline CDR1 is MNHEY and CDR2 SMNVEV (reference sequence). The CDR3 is CASPSLRDAEAFF. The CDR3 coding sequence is TGTGCCAGCCCCTCCTTGAGGGACGCTGAAGCTTTCTTT.

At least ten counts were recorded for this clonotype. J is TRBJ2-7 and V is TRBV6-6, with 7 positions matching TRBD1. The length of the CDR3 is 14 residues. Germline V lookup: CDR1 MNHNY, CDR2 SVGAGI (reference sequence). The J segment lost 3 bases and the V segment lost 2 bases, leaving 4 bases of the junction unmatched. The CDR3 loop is CASSYGGQLYEQYF. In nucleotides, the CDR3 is TGTGCCAGCAGTTACGGGGGACAGCTCTACGAGCAGTACTTC.

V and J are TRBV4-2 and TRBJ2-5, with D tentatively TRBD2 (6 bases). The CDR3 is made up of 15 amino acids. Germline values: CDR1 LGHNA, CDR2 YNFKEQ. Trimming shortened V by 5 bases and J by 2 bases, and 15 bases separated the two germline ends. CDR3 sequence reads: CASSKIEGRQETQYF. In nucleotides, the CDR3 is TGTGCCAGCAGCAAAATTGAGGGGAGGCAAGAGACCCAGTACTTC.

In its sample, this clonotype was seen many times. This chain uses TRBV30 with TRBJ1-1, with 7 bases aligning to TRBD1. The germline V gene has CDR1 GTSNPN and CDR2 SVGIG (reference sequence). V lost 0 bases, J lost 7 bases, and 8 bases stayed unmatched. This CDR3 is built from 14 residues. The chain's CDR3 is CAWSVHRGKGEAFF. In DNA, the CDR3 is TGTGCCTGGAGTGTACACAGGGGAAAGGGTGAAGCTTTCTTT. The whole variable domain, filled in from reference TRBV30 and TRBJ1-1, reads SQTIHQWPATLVQPVGSPLSLECTVEGTSNPNLYWYRQAAGRGLQLLFYSVGIGQISSEVPQNLSASRPQDRQFILSSKKLLLSDSGFYLCAWSVHRGKGEAFFGQGTRLTVV.

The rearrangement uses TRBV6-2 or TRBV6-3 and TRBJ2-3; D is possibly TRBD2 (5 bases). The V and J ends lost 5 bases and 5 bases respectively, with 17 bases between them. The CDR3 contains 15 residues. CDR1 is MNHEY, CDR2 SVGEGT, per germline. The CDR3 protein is CASSTRGGSQDTQYF. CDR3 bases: TGTGCCAGCAGTACCCGTGGAGGATCCCAAGATACGCAGTATTTT.

The DNA of the CDR3 is TGTGCCAGCAGCCGGGAGAGTGGCGGGAGAGGACAAGAGACCCAGTACTTC. Its protein is CASSRESGGRGQETQYF. The chain has TRBV28 and TRBJ2-5; TRBD2 matches 7 bases. Losses at the gene ends were 6 bases for V and 2 bases for J; bases not matched to a gene: 15. The CDR3 length is 17 residues. The germline CDR1 and CDR2 sequences are MDHEN and SYDVKM.

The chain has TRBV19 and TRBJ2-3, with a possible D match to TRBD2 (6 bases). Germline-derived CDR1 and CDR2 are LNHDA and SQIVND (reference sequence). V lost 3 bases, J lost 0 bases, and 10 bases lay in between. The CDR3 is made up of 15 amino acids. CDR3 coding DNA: TGTGCCAGTAGTATGGAGGGACCTAGCACAGATACGCAGTATTTT. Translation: CASSMEGPSTDTQYF. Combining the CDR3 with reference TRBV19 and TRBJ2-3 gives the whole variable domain DGGITQSPKYLFRKEGQNVTLSCEQNLNHDAMYWYRQDPGQGLRLIYYSQIVNDFQKGDIAEGYSVSREKKESFPLTVTSAQKNPTAFYLCASSMEGPSTDTQYFGPGTRLTVL.

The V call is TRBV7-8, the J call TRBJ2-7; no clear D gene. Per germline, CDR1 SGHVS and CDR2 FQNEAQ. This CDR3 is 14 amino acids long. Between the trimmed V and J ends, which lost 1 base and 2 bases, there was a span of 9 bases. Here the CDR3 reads CASSLGHRAYEQYF. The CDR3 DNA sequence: TGTGCCAGCAGCTTAGGGCACAGAGCCTACGAGCAGTACTTC. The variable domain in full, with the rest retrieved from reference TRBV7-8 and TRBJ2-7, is GAGVSQSPRYKVAKRGQDVALRCDPISGHVSLFWYQQALGQGPEFLTYFQNEAQLDKSGLPSDRFFAERPEGSVSTLKIQRTQQEDSAVYLCASSLGHRAYEQYFGPGTRLTVT.

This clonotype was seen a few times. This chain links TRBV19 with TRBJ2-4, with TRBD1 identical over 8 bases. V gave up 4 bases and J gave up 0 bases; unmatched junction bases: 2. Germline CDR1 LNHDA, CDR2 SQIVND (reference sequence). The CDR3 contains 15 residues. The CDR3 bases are TGTGCCAGTAGTACAGGGGGCAAAGCCAAAAACATTCAGTACTTC. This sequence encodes CASSTGGKAKNIQYF.

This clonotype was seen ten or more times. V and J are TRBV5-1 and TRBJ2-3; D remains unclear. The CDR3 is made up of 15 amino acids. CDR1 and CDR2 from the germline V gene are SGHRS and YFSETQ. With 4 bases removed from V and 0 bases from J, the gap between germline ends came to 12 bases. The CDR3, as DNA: TGCGCCAGCAGCCCTACAGTAACTAGCACAGATACGCAGTATTTT. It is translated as CASSPTVTSTDTQYF. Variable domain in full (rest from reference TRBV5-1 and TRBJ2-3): KAGVTQTPRYLIKTRGQQVTLSCSPISGHRSVSWYQQTPGQGLQFLFEYFSETQRNKGNFPGRFSGRQFSNSRSEMNVSTLELGDSALYLCASSPTVTSTDTQYFGPGTRLTVL.

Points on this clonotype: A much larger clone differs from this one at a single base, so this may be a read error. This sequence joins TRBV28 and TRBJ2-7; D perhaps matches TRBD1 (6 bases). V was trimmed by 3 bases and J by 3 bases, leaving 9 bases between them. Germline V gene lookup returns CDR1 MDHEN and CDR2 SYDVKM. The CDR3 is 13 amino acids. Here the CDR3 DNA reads TGTGCCAGCAGTTTGGGGACATTCTACGAGCAGTACTTC. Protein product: CASSLGTFYEQYF.

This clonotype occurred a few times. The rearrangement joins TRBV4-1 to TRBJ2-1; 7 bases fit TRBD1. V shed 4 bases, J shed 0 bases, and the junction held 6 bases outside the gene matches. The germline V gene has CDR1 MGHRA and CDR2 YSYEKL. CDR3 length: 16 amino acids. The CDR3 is CASSPGTESSYNEQFF. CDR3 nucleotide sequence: TGCGCCAGCAGCCCCGGGACAGAGAGCTCCTACAATGAGCAGTTCTTC.

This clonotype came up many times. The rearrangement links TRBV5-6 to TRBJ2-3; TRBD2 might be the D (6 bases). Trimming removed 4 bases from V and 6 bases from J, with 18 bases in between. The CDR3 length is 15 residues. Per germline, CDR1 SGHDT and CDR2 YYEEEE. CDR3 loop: CASSHGTKAGDTQYF. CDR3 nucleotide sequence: TGTGCCAGCAGCCACGGGACGAAGGCGGGGGATACGCAGTATTTT.

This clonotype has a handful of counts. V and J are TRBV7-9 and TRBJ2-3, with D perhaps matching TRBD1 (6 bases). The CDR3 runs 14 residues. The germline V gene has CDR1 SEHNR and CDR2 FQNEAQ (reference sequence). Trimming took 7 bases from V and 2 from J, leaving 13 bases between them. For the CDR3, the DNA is TGTGCCAGCAAGGAAGGGACATACACAGATACGCAGTATTTT. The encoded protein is CASKEGTYTDTQYF.

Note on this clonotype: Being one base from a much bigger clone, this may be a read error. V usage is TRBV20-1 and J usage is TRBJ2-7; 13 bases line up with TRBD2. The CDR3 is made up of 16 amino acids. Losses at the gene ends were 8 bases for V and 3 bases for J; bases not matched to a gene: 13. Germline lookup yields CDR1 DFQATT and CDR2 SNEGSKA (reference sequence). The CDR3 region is CSTTGLAGVSSYEQYF. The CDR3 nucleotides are TGCAGTACTACAGGACTAGCGGGAGTTTCAAGCTACGAGCAGTACTTC.

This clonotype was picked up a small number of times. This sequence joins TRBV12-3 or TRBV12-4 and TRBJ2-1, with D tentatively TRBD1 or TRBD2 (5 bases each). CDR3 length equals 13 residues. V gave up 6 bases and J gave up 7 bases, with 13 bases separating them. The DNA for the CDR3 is TGTGCCAGCAGCCGGGACCCTAGGAATGAGCAGTTCTTC. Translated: CASSRDPRNEQFF.

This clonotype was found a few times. CDR3 bases: TGTGCCAGACGGCGACAGGGGGCGCTATACAATGAGCAGTTCTTC. It yields the protein CARRRQGALYNEQFF. The chain combines TRBV27 with TRBJ2-1; TRBD1 matches 10 bases. After removal of 9 bases from V and 4 bases from J, the junction contained 9 bases not matched to a gene. The germline CDR1 and CDR2 sequences are MNHEY and SMNVEV (reference sequence). This CDR3 region has 15 residues.

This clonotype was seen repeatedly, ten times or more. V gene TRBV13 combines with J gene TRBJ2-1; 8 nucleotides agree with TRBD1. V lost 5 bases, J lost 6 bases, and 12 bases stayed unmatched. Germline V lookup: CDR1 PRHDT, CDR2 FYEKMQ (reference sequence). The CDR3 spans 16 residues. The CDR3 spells CASSTRTGSGGNEQFF. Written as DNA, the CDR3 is TGTGCCAGCAGCACACGGACAGGGAGTGGAGGCAATGAGCAGTTCTTC.

The CDR3 DNA sequence: TGTGCCAGCAGCGTCTGGACAGACGATAATTCACCCCTCCACTTT. This codes for CASSVWTDDNSPLHF. The gene calls are TRBV7-9 and TRBJ1-6; perhaps TRBD1 as D (6 bases). The CDR3 has 15 amino acids. The germline gives CDR1 SEHNR, CDR2 FQNEAQ (reference sequence). With 5 bases removed from V and 5 bases from J, the gap between germline ends came to 13 bases.

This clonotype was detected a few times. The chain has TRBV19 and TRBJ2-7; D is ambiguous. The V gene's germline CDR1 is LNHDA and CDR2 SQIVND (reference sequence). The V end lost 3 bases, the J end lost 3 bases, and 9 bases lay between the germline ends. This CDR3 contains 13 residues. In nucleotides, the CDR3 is TGTGCCAGTAGTATGGGCAGCCGCTACGAGCAGTACTTC. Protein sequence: CASSMGSRYEQYF.

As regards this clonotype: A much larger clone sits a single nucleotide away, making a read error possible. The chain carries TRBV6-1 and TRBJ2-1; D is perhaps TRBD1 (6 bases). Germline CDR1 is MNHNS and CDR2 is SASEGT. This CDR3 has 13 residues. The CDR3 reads CTSSPTGINEQFF. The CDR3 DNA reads TGTACCAGCAGTCCTACAGGGATAAATGAGCAGTTCTTC.

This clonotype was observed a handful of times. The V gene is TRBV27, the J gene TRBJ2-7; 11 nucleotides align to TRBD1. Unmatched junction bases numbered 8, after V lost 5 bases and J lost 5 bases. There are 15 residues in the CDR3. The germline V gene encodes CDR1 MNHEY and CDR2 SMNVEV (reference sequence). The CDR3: CASSRDRGTKDEQYF. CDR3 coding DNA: TGTGCCAGCAGTAGGGACAGGGGGACCAAAGACGAGCAGTACTTC.

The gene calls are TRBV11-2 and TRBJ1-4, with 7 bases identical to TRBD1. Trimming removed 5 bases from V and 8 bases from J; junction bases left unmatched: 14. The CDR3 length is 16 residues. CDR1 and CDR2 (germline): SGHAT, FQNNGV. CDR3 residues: CASSQEPRGLDEKLFF. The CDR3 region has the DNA TGTGCCAGCAGCCAAGAGCCGAGGGGGCTTGACGAAAAACTGTTTTTT.

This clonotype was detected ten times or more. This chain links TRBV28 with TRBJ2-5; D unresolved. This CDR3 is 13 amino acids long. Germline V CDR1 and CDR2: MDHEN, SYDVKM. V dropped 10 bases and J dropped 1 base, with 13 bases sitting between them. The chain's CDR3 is CATKRVFQETQYF. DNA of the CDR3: TGTGCCACCAAACGAGTGTTCCAAGAGACCCAGTACTTC.

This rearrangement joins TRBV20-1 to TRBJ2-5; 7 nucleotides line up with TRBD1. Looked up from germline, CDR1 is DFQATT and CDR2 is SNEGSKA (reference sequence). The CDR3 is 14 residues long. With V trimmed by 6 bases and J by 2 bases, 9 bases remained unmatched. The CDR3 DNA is TGCAGTGCCCAACCCAGGGGGTGGCAAGAGACCCAGTACTTC. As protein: CSAQPRGWQETQYF.

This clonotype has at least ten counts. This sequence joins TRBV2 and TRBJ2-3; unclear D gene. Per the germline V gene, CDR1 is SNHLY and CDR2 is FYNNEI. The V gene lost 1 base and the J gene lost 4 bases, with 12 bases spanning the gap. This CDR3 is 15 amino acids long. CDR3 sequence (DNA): TGTGCCAGCAGTGAAGGTCAGGTGTTAGCAGATACGCAGTATTTT. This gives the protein CASSEGQVLADTQYF.

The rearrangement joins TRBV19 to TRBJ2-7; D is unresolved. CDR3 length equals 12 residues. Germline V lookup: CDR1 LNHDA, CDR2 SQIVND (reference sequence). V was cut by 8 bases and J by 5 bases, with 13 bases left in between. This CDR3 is CASSSGPHEQYF. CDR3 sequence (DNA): TGTGCCAGTTCATCCGGACCCCACGAGCAGTACTTC.

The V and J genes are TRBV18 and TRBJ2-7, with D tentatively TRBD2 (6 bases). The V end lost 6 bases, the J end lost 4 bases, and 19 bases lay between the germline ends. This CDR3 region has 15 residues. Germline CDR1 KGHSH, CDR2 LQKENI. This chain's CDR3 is CASSEGRGDTYEQYF. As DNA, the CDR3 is TGTGCCAGCTCGGAGGGAAGGGGAGATACTTACGAGCAGTACTTC.

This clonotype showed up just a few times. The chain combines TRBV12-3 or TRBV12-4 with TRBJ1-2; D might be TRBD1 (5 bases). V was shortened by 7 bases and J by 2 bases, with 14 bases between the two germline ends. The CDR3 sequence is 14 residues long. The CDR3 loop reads CASTRAGRNYGYTF. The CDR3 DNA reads TGTGCCAGCACCCGGGCAGGGCGGAACTATGGCTACACCTTC.